This TCR beta chain was sequenced for a study of control samples from healthy donors and cancer patients. V was clipped by 3 bases and J by 8 bases, with 14 bases between them. Germline CDR1 MDHEN, CDR2 SYDVKM. The length of the CDR3 is 15 residues. Clones were sequenced by immunoSEQ multiplex PCR, and TCRdb holds only the in-frame ones, with some missing. The table records about 70,000 clones, about 94% of them present only once. What was sequenced was blood. The rearrangement joins TRBV28 to TRBJ1-6; TRBD1 is a possible D gene (5 bases). This receptor was obtained from a woman aged 25 to 39 in good health. The CDR3 sequence is CASSFNNQGYSPLHF. CDR3 bases: TGTGCCAGCAGTTTTAATAATCAGGGTTATTCACCCCTCCACTTT.